This passage covers 26 T cell receptor beta chains from one sample sequenced in a study of cytomegalovirus exposure and HLA in healthy donors (dated by TCRdb to the late 2010s). The library was produced with the immunoSEQ multiplex PCR assay. TCRdb took this table from immuneACCESS and kept in-frame rearrangements with V and J called. Such tables lack part of the clones; where checked against another copy, unresolved V genes explain under half of the gap, and the rest is unexplained. Present in this sample are roughly 150,000 clones, roughly 91% of which were seen just once. In total, the top ten clones hold 4% to 4.5% of the sample. Sequenced input: PBMCs. The receptors shown here come from a man between 18 and 35 years old in good health and CMV-seropositive.

The V call is TRBV27, the J call TRBJ2-1; 7 bases are shared with TRBD1. V lost 2 bases to trimming and J lost 3 bases; unmatched junction nucleotides: 4. Germline values: CDR1 MNHEY, CDR2 SMNVEV (reference sequence). The CDR3 runs 15 residues. The CDR3, as DNA: TGTGCCAGCAGTTTAACGTGGGACAGCTACAATGAGCAGTTCTTC. This translates into CASSLTWDSYNEQFF.

The V gene is TRBV7-9, the J gene TRBJ2-2, with 8 bases lining up with TRBD1. CDR1 and CDR2 from the germline V gene are SEHNR and FQNEAQ (reference sequence). Germline trimming cut 0 bases from V and 4 bases from J; bases unmatched to any gene: 4. This CDR3 is built from 16 residues. CDR3 loop: CASSLAQGAFTGELFF. CDR3 DNA: TGTGCCAGCAGCTTAGCGCAGGGGGCGTTCACCGGGGAGCTGTTTTTT.

V is TRBV25-1 and J is TRBJ2-1, with 9 bases matching TRBD2. Looked up from germline, CDR1 is MGHDK and CDR2 is SYGVNS. The CDR3 has 15 amino acids. Trimming removed 3 bases from V and 0 bases from J; junction bases left unmatched: 0. The CDR3 nucleotides are TGTGCCAGCAGTGAGGGACTAGCCTCCTACAATGAGCAGTTCTTC. Residues: CASSEGLASYNEQFF.

The V gene is TRBV6-6, the J gene TRBJ1-1; D may be TRBD1 (5 bases). In germline, CDR1 is MNHNY, CDR2 SVGAGI (reference sequence). V lost 2 bases to trimming and J lost 1 base, with 11 bases between them. This CDR3 has 15 amino acids. DNA for the CDR3: TGTGCCAGCAGTTACCCCAGGGATGGGAACACTGAAGCTTTCTTT. Translating it yields CASSYPRDGNTEAFF.

Comments on this clone: The sample holds other DNA sequences that translate to the same CDR3. J is TRBJ2-1 and V is TRBV5-1; D may be TRBD2 (6 bases). The germline CDR1 and CDR2 sequences are SGHRS and YFSETQ. V shed 3 bases and J shed 0 bases, with 13 bases lying between them. This CDR3 is 16 amino acids long. The CDR3 DNA sequence: TGCGCCAGCAGCTCACTAGCCGGGAGCTCCTACAATGAGCAGTTCTTC. It yields the protein CASSSLAGSSYNEQFF.

In regard to this clone: This sample also contains other DNA sequences that code for the same CDR3. The chain recombines TRBV2 with TRBJ2-7; D is ambiguous. V lost 4 bases and J 3 bases, leaving 10 bases between the germline ends. Germline V gives CDR1 SNHLY, CDR2 FYNNEI. This CDR3 is 13 amino acids long. The CDR3 DNA is TGTGCCAGCAGTGTGGGCCGCAGCTACGAGCAGTACTTC. Translation gives CASSVGRSYEQYF.

The chain is built from TRBV7-8 and TRBJ2-3; D uncertain. CDR3 length: 14 residues. Germline-derived CDR1 and CDR2 are SGHVS and FQNEAQ. V lost 2 bases, J lost 5 bases, and 11 bases lay in between. For the CDR3, the DNA is TGTGCCAGCAGCTTAATCGGTACGGGAGATACGCAGTATTTT. It is translated as CASSLIGTGDTQYF.

The V and J genes are TRBV6-1 and TRBJ2-5; D is perhaps TRBD2 (7 bases). Trimming took off 2 bases at V and 0 bases at J, with 16 bases between the two ends. This CDR3 is 17 amino acids long. CDR1 is MNHNS and CDR2 is SASEGT in the germline V gene. CDR3 coding DNA: TGTGCCAGCAGTGAACTCGGGGGGCGATCCCACCAAGAGACCCAGTACTTC. It codes for CASSELGGRSHQETQYF.

This clone was counted once. The chain recombines TRBV5-1 with TRBJ2-1; 8 bases fit TRBD1. CDR3 length equals 18 residues. Germline V CDR1 and CDR2: SGHRS, YFSETQ. The junction had 13 bases not matched to a gene; V was cut back by 5 bases and J by 0 bases. The CDR3 region is CASSYDRGLPSSYNEQFF. The CDR3 DNA reads as TGCGCCAGCAGTTACGACAGGGGCTTACCGAGCTCCTACAATGAGCAGTTCTTC.

The chain has TRBV18 and TRBJ2-5; 8 bases map to TRBD1. This CDR3 region has 16 residues. CDR1 and CDR2 (germline): KGHSH, LQKENI. V lost 3 bases to trimming and J lost 4 bases; unmatched junction nucleotides: 10. CDR3: CASSPIDRGGGETQYF. The CDR3 nucleotides read TGTGCCAGCTCACCTATCGACAGGGGTGGTGGAGAGACCCAGTACTTC. The variable domain in full, with the rest retrieved from reference TRBV18 and TRBJ2-5, is NAGVMQNPRHLVRRRGQEARLRCSPMKGHSHVYWYRQLPEEGLKFMVYLQKENIIDESGMPKERFSAEFPKEGPSILRIQQVVRGDSAAYFCASSPIDRGGGETQYFGPGTRLLVL.

The CDR3 protein is CASSLGSGTNYGYTF. DNA of the CDR3: TGTGCCAGCAGCTTAGGTTCCGGGACAAACTATGGCTACACCTTC. V usage is TRBV5-4 and J usage is TRBJ1-2; weak D call: TRBD1 (6 bases). Trimming stripped 2 bases from V and 2 bases from J, with 13 bases between. This CDR3 contains 15 residues. The germline V gene encodes CDR1 SGHNT and CDR2 YYREEE (reference sequence).

This clone was detected only a few times. The J gene is TRBJ2-7, the V gene TRBV15; TRBD2 agrees at 7 bases. CDR1 LNHNV and CDR2 YYDKDF come from the germline V gene (reference sequence). The junction had 8 bases not matched to a gene; V was cut back by 4 bases and J by 5 bases. This CDR3 is built from 14 residues. CDR3 residues: CATSKGGNSHEQYF. The CDR3 region has the DNA TGTGCCACCAGCAAGGGAGGGAACAGCCACGAGCAGTACTTC.

The chain recombines TRBV19 with TRBJ1-2; D call uncertain. CDR1 and CDR2 (germline): LNHDA, SQIVND (reference sequence). The ends were cut back, 5 bases at V and 8 bases at J, with 12 bases in the middle. The CDR3 is 12 residues long. CDR3 nucleotides: TGTGCCAGTAGTTCCACACGGAGGGGCTACACCTTC. Protein: CASSSTRRGYTF.

This chain joins TRBV27 and TRBJ1-2, with 7 bases matching TRBD1. There are 12 residues in the CDR3. CDR1 is MNHEY, CDR2 SMNVEV, per germline (reference sequence). Trimming took 5 bases from V and 9 from J; bases not matched to a gene: 6. The CDR3 here is CASSPHRGSYTF. CDR3 in DNA: TGTGCCAGCAGTCCCCACAGGGGAAGCTACACCTTC.

The V and J genes are TRBV28 and TRBJ2-2, with 7 positions matching TRBD2. Germline CDR1 and CDR2: MDHEN and SYDVKM. V was clipped by 3 bases and J by 7 bases; unmatched bases: 8. The CDR3 length is 15 residues. The CDR3 region has the DNA TGTGCCAGCAGTTTTGTAGGGGAGGGCTTCGGGGAGCTGTTTTTT. As protein: CASSFVGEGFGELFF.

With respect to this clone: One end of the junction is discordant with germline, which a read error may explain. J is TRBJ2-7 and V is TRBV11-3, with 14 positions matching TRBD2. There are 13 residues in the CDR3. CDR1 and CDR2 from the germline V gene are SGHNT and YENEEA. CDR3 sequence reads: CASSSHATSGRAF. The CDR3 region has the DNA TGTGCCAGCAGCTCCCACGCGACTAGCGGGAGGGCCTTT.

This clone was picked up many times. V and J are TRBV6-1 and TRBJ1-5, with TRBD1 matching over 7 bases. The CDR3 has 13 amino acids. The trim removed 8 bases at V and 6 bases at J, leaving 7 bases unmatched. Germline-derived CDR1 and CDR2 are MNHNS and SASEGT. For the CDR3, the DNA is TGTGCCAGCCTTGACAGGGAAGGTCAGCCCCAGCATTTT. This gives the protein CASLDREGQPQHF.

A few counts support this clone. The same CDR3 can be traced to other DNA sequences in this sample. The CDR3 loop reads CASSERGRAYEQYF. The CDR3 DNA sequence: TGTGCCAGCAGTGAACGGGGGAGGGCCTACGAGCAGTACTTC. The chain employs TRBV2 and TRBJ2-7; 7 bases fit TRBD2. The V gene's germline CDR1 is SNHLY and CDR2 FYNNEI. CDR3 length: 14 amino acids. J gave up 2 bases and V 2 bases, and 3 bases lay outside the gene matches.

The chain employs TRBV11-2 and TRBJ2-5; tentative D call: TRBD2 (6 bases). The V end was cut by 2 bases, the J end by 3 bases, with 19 bases between. The CDR3 consists of 17 residues. Looked up from germline, CDR1 is SGHAT and CDR2 is FQNNGV. CDR3 protein: CASSLTWGLRGEETQYF. The CDR3 nucleotides are TGTGCCAGCAGCTTAACCTGGGGACTCCGAGGAGAAGAGACCCAGTACTTC.

The J gene is TRBJ2-3, the V gene TRBV9; TRBD2 agrees at 15 bases. Looked up from germline, CDR1 is SGDLS and CDR2 is YYNGEE. J gave up 4 bases and V 4 bases, and 4 bases lay outside the gene matches. The CDR3 sequence is 16 residues long. The CDR3: CASSSGTSGRSDTQYF. The DNA for the CDR3 is TGTGCCAGCAGCAGCGGGACTAGCGGGAGGTCAGATACGCAGTATTTT.

For this clone: One end of the junction varies from germline; a read error may be responsible. The CDR3 is CASTKRTDQLQHF. The CDR3 region has the DNA TGTGCCAGCACCAAACGGACAGATCAGCTCCAGCATTTT. The chain couples TRBV28 to TRBJ1-5; D might be TRBD1 (6 bases). Per germline, CDR1 MDHEN and CDR2 SYDVKM. The CDR3 sequence is 13 residues long.

This rearrangement joins TRBV11-3 to TRBJ2-5; 7 bases fit TRBD2. J lost 7 bases, V lost 6 bases, and 8 bases had no gene match. The CDR3 length is 13 residues. The V gene's germline CDR1 is SGHNT and CDR2 YENEEA. CDR3 nucleotide sequence: TGTGCCAGCAGAGGGAGGGGTCCCGGGACCCAGTACTTC. This codes for CASRGRGPGTQYF.

The J gene is TRBJ2-7, the V gene TRBV13, with 8 nucleotides matching TRBD1. The CDR3 runs 14 residues. V was pared by 2 bases and J by 3 bases, with 3 bases of the junction left unmatched. Germline-derived CDR1 and CDR2 are PRHDT and FYEKMQ (reference sequence). The CDR3 loop is CASSLPGQGYEQYF. For the CDR3, the DNA is TGTGCCAGCAGCTTACCAGGACAGGGCTACGAGCAGTACTTC.

The CDR3: CASSTHRISTDTQYF. CDR3 sequence (DNA): TGTGCCAGCAGCACCCACAGGATCAGCACAGATACGCAGTATTTT. The gene calls are TRBV7-8 and TRBJ2-3; D possibly corresponds to TRBD1 (5 bases). The germline V gene encodes CDR1 SGHVS and CDR2 FQNEAQ. V lost 5 bases to trimming and J lost 0 bases, with 12 bases between them. The CDR3 is 15 residues long.

The V and J genes are TRBV27 and TRBJ1-2; weak D call: TRBD1 (5 bases). The CDR3 length is 14 residues. V gave up 5 bases and J gave up 5 bases, with 15 bases separating them. Germline V lookup: CDR1 MNHEY, CDR2 SMNVEV (reference sequence). As DNA, the CDR3 is TGTGCCAGCAGTCCCACCAGGGCCGGGTATGGCTACACCTTC. Amino acids: CASSPTRAGYGYTF.

The chain couples TRBV7-9 to TRBJ2-7; 7 positions match TRBD1. Germline V gene lookup returns CDR1 SEHNR and CDR2 FQNEAQ (reference sequence). The CDR3 consists of 15 residues. Trimming removed 1 base from V and 3 bases from J; junction bases left unmatched: 6. CDR3 loop: CASSLGPGQNYEQYF. The CDR3 DNA sequence: TGTGCCAGCAGCTTAGGACCGGGACAGAACTACGAGCAGTACTTC.